This TCR beta chain was sequenced for a study of immune evolution from preneoplasia to lung adenocarcinoma. Study-level findings and limits: Later-stage lesions seemingly showed higher T cell density and diversity than normal lung. Compared with EGFR-mutant or double wild-type lesions, KRAS-mutant nodules were more clonal. From normal lung to invasive adenocarcinoma, top clone frequencies appeared to decrease.

The V gene lost 6 bases and the J gene lost 3 bases, with 8 bases spanning the gap. The CDR3 length is 12 residues. From germline, CDR1 is MNHEY and CDR2 SMNVEV (reference sequence). As to this clone: Its specificity is not known.

TCRdb's copy holds only in-frame clones and misses some; the assay was immunoSEQ multiplex PCR. The sample lists 5,500 to 8,000 clones; 70% to 85% were seen once. This sequence originates from a person between 60 and 80 years old with lung adenocarcinoma. The sequenced material came from FFPE lung adenocarcinoma in situ tissue. V gene TRBV27 combines with J gene TRBJ2-5; D gene unclear. The CDR3 region is CASRTQEETQYF. The CDR3 nucleotides are TGTGCCAGCAGGACCCAAGAAGAGACCCAGTACTTC.